The present T cell receptor (beta chain) was sequenced within a study of cytomegalovirus exposure and HLA in healthy donors. Looking at the study overall: An earlier analysis found roughly 110 million unique TCR beta sequences from roughly 170 million T cells. Whole-study results and caveats: In a later analysis, an Asian-associated ancestry cluster reportedly showed fewer N-insertions than the roughly 700-donor mean. About 87% or about 30% of the time was how often most TCR beta V segments were productive, according to an earlier analysis. It was reportedly the case that the classifier diagnosed cytomegalovirus status with high specificity and sensitivity.

In the case of this clone: Its antigen remains unidentified.

The PCR used 60 Vbeta and 13 Jbeta primers. This table comes from immunoSEQ multiplex PCR, and its TCRdb copy is limited to in-frame clones, with some not included. This sample has about 190,000 clones, with about four fifths found just once. Trimming removed 3 bases from V and 13 bases from J, with 16 bases in between. Germline V CDR1 and CDR2: SEHNR, FQNEAQ (reference sequence). The CDR3 covers 13 residues. This clonotype originated in a man aged 40-55 years in good health and CMV-seropositive. The sample was PBMCs. The V call is TRBV7-9, the J call TRBJ2-1; D is possibly TRBD2 (6 bases). CDR3 in amino acids: CASSFSRGGDQFF. The CDR3 DNA follows: TGTGCCAGCAGCTTTTCACGGGGCGGGGATCAGTTCTTC.